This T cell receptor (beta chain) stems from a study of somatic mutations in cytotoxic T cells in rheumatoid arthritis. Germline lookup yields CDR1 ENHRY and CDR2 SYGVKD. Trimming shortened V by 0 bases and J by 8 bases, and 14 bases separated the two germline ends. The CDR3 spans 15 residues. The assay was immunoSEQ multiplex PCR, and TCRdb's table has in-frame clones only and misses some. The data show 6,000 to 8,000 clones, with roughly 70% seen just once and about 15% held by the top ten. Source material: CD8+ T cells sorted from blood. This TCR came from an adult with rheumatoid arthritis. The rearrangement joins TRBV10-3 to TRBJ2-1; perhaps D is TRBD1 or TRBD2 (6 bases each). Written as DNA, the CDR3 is TGTGCCATCAGTGAGTCGAGGGGGGCAGTAGATGAGCAGTTCTTC. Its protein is CAISESRGAVDEQFF.